This T cell receptor beta chain is drawn from a study of OX40 agonist ivuxolimab in advanced cancers. Across the whole study: The dose-escalation cohort had hepatocellular carcinoma, melanoma, renal cell or head and neck cancer. Anti-PD-1, anti-PD-L1 or anti-CTLA-4 therapy given earlier was allowed, and 40% had some. The study reported partial responses in three patients: one hepatocellular carcinoma, two cutaneous melanoma. Study-wide points: Expanded peripheral T cells had an undetermined antigen specificity.

The V gene's germline CDR1 is SGHTA and CDR2 FQGNSA. The CDR3 contains 13 residues. The V and J ends lost 4 bases and 9 bases respectively, with 13 bases between them. This clone is a singleton in its sample. No antigen is known for it. Sequenced by immunoSEQ multiplex PCR; TCRdb stores in-frame clones only, minus some. The repertoire holds about 64,000 clones, with around 84% as singletons. The receptor comes from an adult with an advanced solid tumor such as melanoma, head and neck, liver or kidney cancer. This chain joins TRBV7-2 and TRBJ2-1; TRBD1 is a possible D gene (6 bases). The sequenced sample was CD4+ or CD8+ T cells sorted from blood, obtained in a trial of the OX40 agonist ivuxolimab. The CDR3 is CASSSRQDGEQFF. The CDR3 DNA follows: TGTGCCAGCAGCTCTCGACAGGACGGTGAGCAGTTCTTC.